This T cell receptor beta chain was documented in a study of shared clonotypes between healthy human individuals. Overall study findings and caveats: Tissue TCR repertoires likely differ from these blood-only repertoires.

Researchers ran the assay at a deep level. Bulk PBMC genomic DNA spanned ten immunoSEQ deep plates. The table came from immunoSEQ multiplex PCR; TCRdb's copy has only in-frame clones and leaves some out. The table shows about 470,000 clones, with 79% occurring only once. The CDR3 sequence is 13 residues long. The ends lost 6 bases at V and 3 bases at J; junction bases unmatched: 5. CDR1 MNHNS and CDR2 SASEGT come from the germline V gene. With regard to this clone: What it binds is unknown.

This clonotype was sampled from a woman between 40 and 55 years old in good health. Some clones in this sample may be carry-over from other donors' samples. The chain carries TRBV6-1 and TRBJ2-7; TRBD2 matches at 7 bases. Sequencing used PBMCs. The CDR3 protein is CASRLSGNYEQYF. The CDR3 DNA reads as TGTGCCAGCAGGTTGAGCGGGAACTACGAGCAGTACTTC.